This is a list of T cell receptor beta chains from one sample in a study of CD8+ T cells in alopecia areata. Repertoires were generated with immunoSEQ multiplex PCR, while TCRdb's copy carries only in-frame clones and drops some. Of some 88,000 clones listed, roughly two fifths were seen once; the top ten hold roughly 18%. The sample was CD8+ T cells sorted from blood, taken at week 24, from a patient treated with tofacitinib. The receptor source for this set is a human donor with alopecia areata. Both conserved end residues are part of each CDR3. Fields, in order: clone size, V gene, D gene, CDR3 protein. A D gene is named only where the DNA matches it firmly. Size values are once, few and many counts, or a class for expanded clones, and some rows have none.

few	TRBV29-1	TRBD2	CSVEDGTGSGIKYF
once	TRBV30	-	CAWKGKSSYEQYF
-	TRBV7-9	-	CASSFTGGDEQFF
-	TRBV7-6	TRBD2	CASSLGFPAGGYEQYF
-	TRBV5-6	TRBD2	CASSLTSGRSSSYNEQFF
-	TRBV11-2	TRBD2	CASSLDPSGRYYEQYF
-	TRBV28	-	CASSLVDMPYNEQFF
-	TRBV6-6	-	CASSSITGELFF
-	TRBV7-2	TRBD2	CASSSAGTTTDTQYF
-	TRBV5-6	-	CASRTRDSYLGYNEQFF
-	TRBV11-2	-	CASSFRGPDSYNEQFF
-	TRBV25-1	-	CASSEGFNYEQYF
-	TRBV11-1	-	CASSSLVNTEAFF
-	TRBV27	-	CASSLSPAISTDTQYF
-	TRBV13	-	CASSLGTGYEQYF
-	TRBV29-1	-	CSVELADSYGYTF
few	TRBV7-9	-	CASSGNTGELFF
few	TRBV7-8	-	CASSLSRSNEQFF
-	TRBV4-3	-	CASSRGDANTGELFF
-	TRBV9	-	CASSQGGPEQYF
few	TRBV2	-	CASSDDITGTNTGELFF
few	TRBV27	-	CASRSGFIQETQYF
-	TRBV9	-	CASSAGGLEQYF